This TCR beta chain was identified during a study of shared clonotypes between healthy human individuals. Study outcomes and limitations: Sorted-subset sequencing, rarefaction showed, was incomplete despite large depth. When compared with the clonotypes that were shared by all four sorted-subset donors, the non-shared clonotypes turned out to have lower generation probabilities.

Several immunoSEQ plates held equal portions of the genomic DNA taken from each subset. This table comes from immunoSEQ multiplex PCR, and its TCRdb copy is limited to in-frame clones, with some not included. The sample records under 700,000 clones, about 95% being singletons. A word on this clone: Antigen specificity is unknown.

The CDR3 is 16 amino acids. The germline CDR1 and CDR2 sequences are MGHRA and YSYEKL. V lost 1 base and J lost 0, with 10 bases in between. Positively selected for CCR7, the CD45RO-negative cells used as naive CD8 cells excluded terminally differentiated effector memory CD45RA+ cells. The donors were all Caucasian adults (living in Nashville, Tennessee). The TCR originated in a woman aged 30 to 39 in good health. This chain connects TRBV4-1 to TRBJ1-3; D ambiguous. The sample comprised naive CD8+ T cells sorted from blood. CDR3 sequence (DNA): TGCGCCAGCAGCCAAGCCTTACAGATCTCTGGAAACACCATATATTTT. It codes for CASSQALQISGNTIYF.